This T cell receptor (beta chain) stems from a study of cytomegalovirus exposure and HLA in healthy donors. Study at large: For the roughly 400 genotyped donors, about 79% fell within the Caucasian-associated ancestry cluster. General observations from the study: The study flagged 150 to 200 TCR beta chains as cytomegalovirus-associated.

Vbeta (60) and Jbeta (13) primers were used in the PCR. Using immunoSEQ multiplex PCR, the repertoire was profiled, and TCRdb retains in-frame clones only, with some absent. Recorded for this sample: roughly 110,000 clones. As to this clone: The antigen remains undetermined.

Germline CDR1 is SQVTM and CDR2 is ANQGSEA. V gave up 4 bases and J gave up 4 bases, with 8 bases separating them. The CDR3 runs 12 residues. The sequencing input was PBMCs. The sequence was obtained from a young man in good health and CMV-seronegative. The chain carries TRBV29-1 and TRBJ2-1; tentatively, D is TRBD2 (6 bases). CDR3 in amino acids: CSVVGRYNEQFF. Here the CDR3 DNA reads TGCAGCGTTGTCGGGAGATACAATGAGCAGTTCTTC.